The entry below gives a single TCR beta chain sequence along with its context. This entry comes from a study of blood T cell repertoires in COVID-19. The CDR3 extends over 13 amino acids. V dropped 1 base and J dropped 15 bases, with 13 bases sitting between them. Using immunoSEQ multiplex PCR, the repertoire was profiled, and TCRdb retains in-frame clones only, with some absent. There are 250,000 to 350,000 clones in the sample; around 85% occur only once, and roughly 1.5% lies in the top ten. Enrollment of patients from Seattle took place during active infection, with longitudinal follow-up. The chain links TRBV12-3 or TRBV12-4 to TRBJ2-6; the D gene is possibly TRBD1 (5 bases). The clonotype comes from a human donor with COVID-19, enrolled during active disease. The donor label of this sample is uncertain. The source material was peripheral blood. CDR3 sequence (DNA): TGTGCCAGCAGTTTAGGACAGCCCATGGACCTGACTTTC. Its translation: CASSLGQPMDLTF.